A selection of T cell receptor beta chains follows, all from one sample in a study of blood T cell repertoires in COVID-19. Profiled with immunoSEQ multiplex PCR; TCRdb holds only in-frame clones, not every one. The sample holds approximately 200,000 clones, 75% to 85% seen once. The source material was PBMCs or T cells enriched from blood (not recorded which). These receptors were collected from a woman aged 40-49 years with acute COVID-19. Each CDR3 is given with its conserved first and last residue. A D gene is named only where the DNA matches it firmly.

cdr3_aa: CASRAGADVHGYTF
cdr3_nt: TGTGCCAGCAGGGCGGGGGCAGATGTGCATGGCTACACCTTC
j_call: TRBJ1-2
v_call: TRBV7-3
d_call: -

cdr3_aa: CASSPGLAGAPEQFF
cdr3_nt: TGTGCCAGCAGCCCCGGACTAGCGGGGGCCCCTGAGCAGTTCTTC
j_call: TRBJ2-1
v_call: TRBV7-9
d_call: TRBD2

cdr3_aa: CASSLTGAGRAYGYTF
cdr3_nt: TGTGCCAGCAGCTTAACCGGTGCGGGGAGGGCGTATGGCTACACCTTC
j_call: TRBJ1-2
v_call: TRBV5-4
d_call: -

cdr3_aa: CASSPLRKDGYTF
cdr3_nt: TGTGCCAGCTCACCATTGCGAAAAGATGGCTACACCTTC
j_call: TRBJ1-2
v_call: TRBV18
d_call: -

cdr3_aa: CSVEVLASGGSYNEQFF
cdr3_nt: TGCAGCGTTGAAGTTCTGGCTAGCGGGGGCTCCTACAATGAGCAGTTCTTC
j_call: TRBJ2-1
v_call: TRBV29-1
d_call: TRBD2

cdr3_aa: CASSPMNSPLHF
cdr3_nt: TGTGCCAGCAGCCCTATGAATTCACCCCTCCACTTT
j_call: TRBJ1-6
v_call: TRBV14
d_call: -

cdr3_aa: CASSILPGGRRTEAFF
cdr3_nt: TGTGCCAGTAGTATTCTTCCCGGGGGGAGAAGAACTGAAGCTTTCTTT
j_call: TRBJ1-1
v_call: TRBV19
d_call: -

cdr3_aa: CAGIGGTEAFF
cdr3_nt: TGTGCCGGAATCGGGGGGACTGAAGCTTTCTTT
j_call: TRBJ1-1
v_call: TRBV30
d_call: -

cdr3_aa: CAIKTGGLDNNEQFF
cdr3_nt: TGTGCCATCAAGACGGGTGGACTAGACAACAATGAGCAGTTCTTC
j_call: TRBJ2-1
v_call: TRBV10-3
d_call: TRBD2

cdr3_aa: CASSRDIYNEKLFF
cdr3_nt: TGCGCCAGCAGCAGGGACATATATAATGAAAAACTGTTTTTT
j_call: TRBJ1-4
v_call: TRBV5-1
d_call: -

cdr3_aa: CASSRQGAHYGYTF
cdr3_nt: TGTGCCAGCAGCCGGCAGGGGGCTCACTATGGCTACACCTTC
j_call: TRBJ1-2
v_call: TRBV3-1/TRBV3-2
d_call: TRBD1